A single sample gave rise to the 29 T cell receptor beta chains below, sequenced in a study of siplizumab effects on memory and regulatory T cells. Method: immunoSEQ multiplex PCR; TCRdb's copy keeps in-frame clones and lacks some. The profile shows roughly 100,000 clones, about 93% of them singletons. The sample taken for sequencing was CD4+ T cells sorted from blood. Receptors originate from a human donor in good health.

The gene calls are TRBV4-2 and TRBJ1-5, with 11 bases matching TRBD1. CDR1 is LGHNA and CDR2 is YNFKEQ in the germline V gene. The V gene end was trimmed by 4 bases and the J gene end by 1 base; junction bases not matched to a gene: 6. The CDR3 is 17 amino acids. The CDR3 bases are TGTGCCAGCAGCCCCGGACAGGGGGCTGGGAGCAATCAGCCCCAGCATTTT. Translated: CASSPGQGAGSNQPQHF.

V is TRBV4-1 and J is TRBJ1-6, with 10 bases that match TRBD1. Germline V gene data show CDR1 as MGHRA and CDR2 as YSYEKL. V lost 0 bases to trimming and J lost 7 bases; unmatched junction nucleotides: 9. The CDR3 runs 18 residues. The CDR3 spells CASSQDSQTGGRNSPLHF. The CDR3 DNA reads TGCGCCAGCAGCCAAGATTCTCAGACAGGGGGCAGAAATTCACCCCTCCACTTT.

V and J are TRBV7-3 and TRBJ2-2, with 7 bases that match TRBD2. The V segment lost 2 bases and the J segment 6 bases; nucleotides outside the gene matches: 6. This CDR3 is 15 amino acids long. Per the germline V gene, CDR1 is SGHTA and CDR2 is FQGTGA. The CDR3 coding sequence is TGTGCCAGCAGCTTATTAAAAGGGAGGGCCGGGGAGCTGTTTTTT. It translates to CASSLLKGRAGELFF.

This chain joins TRBV6-6 and TRBJ1-5; 7 bases are shared with TRBD1. In germline, CDR1 is MNHNY, CDR2 SVGAGI (reference sequence). The V gene end was trimmed by 6 bases and the J gene end by 5 bases; junction bases not matched to a gene: 1. The length of the CDR3 is 12 residues. The CDR3 region is CASRDRYQPQHF. CDR3 sequence (DNA): TGTGCCAGCAGGGACAGGTATCAGCCCCAGCATTTT.

The chain links TRBV6-5 to TRBJ2-3, with 9 bases aligning to TRBD2. The germline V gene encodes CDR1 MNHEY and CDR2 SVGAGI. The CDR3 has 15 residues. Trimming cost V 2 bases and J 2 bases; bases outside gene matches: 2. The CDR3 region is CASSYRLAVTDTQYF. The DNA of the CDR3 is TGTGCCAGCAGTTACCGACTAGCGGTCACAGATACGCAGTATTTT.

V is TRBV15 and J is TRBJ2-5; possible D gene TRBD2, 6 bases. Germline V gives CDR1 LNHNV, CDR2 YYDKDF (reference sequence). The CDR3 loop spans 13 amino acids. V lost 5 bases and J lost 5, with 12 bases in between. The CDR3 nucleotides are TGTGCCACCAGCGGAACGGGGAGGGAGACCCAGTACTTC. Protein: CATSGTGRETQYF. The full variable domain, completed using reference TRBV15 and TRBJ2-5, is DAMVIQNPRYQVTQFGKPVTLSCSQTLNHNVMYWYQQKSSQAPKLLFHYYDKDFNNEADTPDNFQSRRPNTSFCFLDIRSPGLGDTAMYLCATSGTGRETQYFGPGTRLLVL.

The chain recombines TRBV27 with TRBJ2-1, with D hard to call. The germline V gene has CDR1 MNHEY and CDR2 SMNVEV (reference sequence). This CDR3 has 12 amino acids. Trimming took off 5 bases at V and 8 bases at J, with 10 bases between the two ends. The CDR3 DNA follows: TGTGCCAGCAGTCATGGGTGGGATGAGCAGTTCTTC. Its translation: CASSHGWDEQFF.

This chain connects TRBV23-1 to TRBJ2-6, with TRBD1 matching 8 bases. TRBV23-1 is an ORF, and what it does is uncertain. The CDR3 is 18 residues long. The ends lost 3 bases at V and 3 bases at J; junction bases unmatched: 10. The CDR3 region has the DNA TGCGCCAGCAGTCATCACCCCAGGGGGCTAAGTGGGGCCAACGTCCTGACTTTC. Translating it yields CASSHHPRGLSGANVLTF.

This rearrangement joins TRBV19 to TRBJ2-7, with 8 bases fitting TRBD2. This CDR3 has 14 residues. Germline CDR1 reads LNHDA; CDR2 reads SQIVND (reference sequence). V lost 4 bases to trimming and J lost 6 bases; unmatched junction nucleotides: 8. CDR3 bases: TGTGCCAGTAGTAGCACTAGCGGTCTTATCGAGCAGTACTTC. The encoded protein is CASSSTSGLIEQYF. Complete variable domain (other parts from reference TRBV19 and TRBJ2-7): DGGITQSPKYLFRKEGQNVTLSCEQNLNHDAMYWYRQDPGQGLRLIYYSQIVNDFQKGDIAEGYSVSREKKESFPLTVTSAQKNPTAFYLCASSSTSGLIEQYFGPGTRLTVT.

The chain uses TRBV29-1 and TRBJ2-7; D call uncertain. The CDR3 covers 14 residues. Germline V gene data show CDR1 as SQVTM and CDR2 as ANQGSEA. Trimming took 4 bases from V and 0 from J, leaving 13 bases between them. DNA of the CDR3: TGCAGCGTTGTAGATACGAATAGCTCCTACGAGCAGTACTTC. This codes for CSVVDTNSSYEQYF.

The genes are TRBV6-6 and TRBJ1-3, with 7 bases aligning to TRBD1. Per the germline V gene, CDR1 is MNHNY and CDR2 is SVGAGI (reference sequence). The CDR3 loop spans 16 amino acids. The V segment lost 5 bases and the J segment 2 bases; nucleotides outside the gene matches: 9. The CDR3: CASSTYPGQPGNTIYF. Here the CDR3 DNA reads TGTGCCAGCAGTACATACCCGGGACAGCCTGGAAACACCATATATTTT.

This clone came up many times. This chain uses TRBV27 with TRBJ1-5; D is unclear. The CDR3 loop spans 18 amino acids. Germline CDR1 reads MNHEY; CDR2 reads SMNVEV (reference sequence). Trimming shortened V by 4 bases and J by 6 bases, and 25 bases separated the two germline ends. The CDR3 spells CASSSGEGGRRVPQPQHF. The CDR3 bases are TGTGCCAGCAGTTCAGGTGAAGGCGGCAGGCGCGTTCCTCAGCCCCAGCATTTT.

The chain is built from TRBV2 and TRBJ2-3; D call uncertain. The V and J ends lost 7 bases and 4 bases respectively, with 9 bases between them. CDR1 and CDR2 (germline): SNHLY, FYNNEI. The length of the CDR3 is 12 residues. CDR3 region: CASNRNADTQYF. The CDR3 region has the DNA TGTGCCAGCAACCGAAACGCAGATACGCAGTATTTT.

V is TRBV2 and J is TRBJ2-5; D is undetermined. This CDR3 has 14 residues. Germline V CDR1 and CDR2: SNHLY, FYNNEI. V lost 3 bases and J 5 bases, leaving 13 bases between the germline ends. CDR3 in DNA: TGTGCCAGCAGTGAGGTCAGCAAACAGGAGACCCAGTACTTC. Translated: CASSEVSKQETQYF.

The count of this clone is one. The gene calls are TRBV5-1 and TRBJ2-2, with 13 bases lining up with TRBD2. V gave up 2 bases and J gave up 5 bases; unmatched junction bases: 12. The length of the CDR3 is 19 residues. Germline V gene sequence: CDR1 SGHRS, CDR2 YFSETQ. CDR3 residues: CASSFRTSGSTPQTGELFF. In DNA, the CDR3 is TGCGCCAGCAGCTTTCGGACTAGCGGGAGTACCCCTCAAACCGGGGAGCTGTTTTTT.

This chain joins TRBV5-4 and TRBJ2-3; D perhaps matches TRBD2 (5 bases). Per germline, CDR1 SGHNT and CDR2 YYREEE (reference sequence). The V end was cut by 0 bases, the J end by 3 bases, with 11 bases between. There are 15 residues in the CDR3. CDR3 sequence reads: CASSLVRGGTDTQYF. The CDR3 DNA sequence: TGTGCCAGCAGCTTGGTTCGGGGTGGTACAGATACGCAGTATTTT.

This chain links TRBV6-5 with TRBJ2-7; the D is unclear. The CDR3 loop spans 13 amino acids. With 0 bases removed from V and 4 bases from J, the gap between germline ends came to 7 bases. From germline, CDR1 is MNHEY and CDR2 SVGAGI. The CDR3 loop reads CASSYSHRYEQYF. The CDR3 nucleotides read TGTGCCAGCAGTTACTCGCACAGATACGAGCAGTACTTC.

V gene TRBV19 combines with J gene TRBJ1-3, with 8 nucleotides matching TRBD1. V gave up 5 bases and J gave up 2 bases; unmatched junction bases: 8. From germline, CDR1 is LNHDA and CDR2 SQIVND (reference sequence). This CDR3 has 16 residues. CDR3 in amino acids: CASSARDRGAGNTIYF. In DNA, the CDR3 is TGTGCCAGTAGTGCCCGCGACAGGGGAGCTGGAAACACCATATATTTT.

The chain carries TRBV19 and TRBJ1-1; no reliable D call. V was trimmed by 7 bases and J by 1 base, leaving 10 bases between them. CDR1 and CDR2 (germline): LNHDA, SQIVND (reference sequence). This CDR3 region has 13 residues. CDR3 bases: TGTGCCAGTATATTGCGGGGGAACACTGAAGCTTTCTTT. It yields the protein CASILRGNTEAFF.

The genes are TRBV19 and TRBJ2-7; TRBD2 might be the D (6 bases). Deletions cut 8 bases from V and 2 bases from J, with 13 bases between. CDR1 and CDR2 from the germline V gene are LNHDA and SQIVND (reference sequence). The CDR3 loop spans 13 amino acids. CDR3: CASRGGAPYEQYF. In nucleotides, the CDR3 is TGTGCCAGTCGAGGCGGGGCCCCCTACGAGCAGTACTTC.

The J gene is TRBJ1-5, the V gene TRBV2; TRBD1 matches at 9 bases. V was clipped by 8 bases and J by 2 bases; unmatched bases: 4. This CDR3 is 14 amino acids long. CDR1 is SNHLY, CDR2 FYNNEI, per germline. DNA for the CDR3: TGTGCCAGCGGTCGGACAGGGGGCAATCAGCCCCAGCATTTT. This codes for CASGRTGGNQPQHF. Based on the CDR3 plus reference TRBV2 and TRBJ1-5, the full variable domain is EPEVTQTPSHQVTQMGQEVILRCVPISNHLYFYWYRQILGQKVEFLVSFYNNEISEKSEIFDDQFSVERPDGSNFTLKIRSTKLEDSAMYFCASGRTGGNQPQHFGDGTRLSIL.

V is TRBV9 and J is TRBJ2-1; D might be TRBD1 or TRBD2, each matching 5 bases. From germline, CDR1 is SGDLS and CDR2 YYNGEE. CDR3 length equals 12 residues. The V gene lost 0 bases and the J gene lost 12 bases, with 10 bases spanning the gap. CDR3 residues: CASSVASGTQFF. In nucleotides, the CDR3 is TGTGCCAGCAGCGTAGCGTCCGGGACGCAGTTCTTC.

The chain recombines TRBV19 with TRBJ1-1; 7 nucleotides agree with TRBD1. The germline V gene has CDR1 LNHDA and CDR2 SQIVND (reference sequence). This CDR3 spans 12 amino acids. V dropped 4 bases and J dropped 8; count of bases not matched to a gene: 4. The CDR3 here is CASSKRGREAFF. The CDR3 coding sequence is TGTGCCAGTAGTAAAAGGGGGCGAGAAGCTTTCTTT.

The chain uses TRBV7-8 and TRBJ2-1, with 8 bases aligning to TRBD2. Germline CDR1 is SGHVS and CDR2 is FQNEAQ. J lost 1 base, V lost 6 bases, and 5 bases had no gene match. The CDR3 is 15 residues long. The chain's CDR3 is CASSYREGSYNEQFF. CDR3 nucleotide sequence: TGTGCCAGCAGTTACCGGGAGGGGTCCTACAATGAGCAGTTCTTC.

The chain's CDR3 is CASRQKKTGLGSGYTF. CDR3 DNA: TGCGCCAGCAGGCAAAAGAAGACAGGGTTGGGCAGCGGCTACACCTTC. This chain joins TRBV23-1 and TRBJ1-2, with 7 bases aligning to TRBD1. TRBV23-1 is treated as an ORF (open reading frame) with a function not yet certain. The CDR3 runs 16 residues. V lost 6 bases and J lost 8; bases outside the gene matches: 18.

The rearrangement uses TRBV9 and TRBJ2-2, with D tentatively TRBD1 (6 bases). V shed 0 bases and J shed 3 bases, with 9 bases lying between them. The CDR3 is made up of 15 amino acids. Looked up from germline, CDR1 is SGDLS and CDR2 is YYNGEE. CDR3 region: CASSVGQAYTGELFF. The CDR3 DNA follows: TGTGCCAGCAGCGTAGGACAGGCGTACACCGGGGAGCTGTTTTTT.

CDR3 nucleotides: TGTGCCAGCAGCGTAGGGCCCGCCGGATCGACTGAAGCTTTCTTT. The encoded protein is CASSVGPAGSTEAFF. The chain recombines TRBV9 with TRBJ1-1, with D hard to call. CDR3 length: 15 amino acids. The germline V and J ends were trimmed by 0 bases and 5 bases, with 14 bases remaining between them. The germline CDR1 and CDR2 sequences are SGDLS and YYNGEE.

There are a few counts of this clone. The rearrangement links TRBV6-4 to TRBJ2-2; D not certain. The CDR3 consists of 14 residues. Looked up from germline, CDR1 is MRHNA and CDR2 is SNTAGT. Trimming removed 4 bases at V and 6 bases at J, with 12 bases between. The CDR3 DNA is TGTGCCAGCAGTGTAGAAATGGCCTCCGGGGAGCTGTTTTTT. Translated, it gives CASSVEMASGELFF.

The V call is TRBV5-5, the J call TRBJ2-7; the match to TRBD1 covers 10 bases. The length of the CDR3 is 15 residues. Germline trimming cut 4 bases from V and 0 bases from J; bases unmatched to any gene: 4. The germline CDR1 and CDR2 sequences are SGHKS and YYEKEE (reference sequence). CDR3 nucleotides: TGTGCCAGCAGCGTAGACAGGGGGCTCTCCTACGAGCAGTACTTC. Translated: CASSVDRGLSYEQYF.